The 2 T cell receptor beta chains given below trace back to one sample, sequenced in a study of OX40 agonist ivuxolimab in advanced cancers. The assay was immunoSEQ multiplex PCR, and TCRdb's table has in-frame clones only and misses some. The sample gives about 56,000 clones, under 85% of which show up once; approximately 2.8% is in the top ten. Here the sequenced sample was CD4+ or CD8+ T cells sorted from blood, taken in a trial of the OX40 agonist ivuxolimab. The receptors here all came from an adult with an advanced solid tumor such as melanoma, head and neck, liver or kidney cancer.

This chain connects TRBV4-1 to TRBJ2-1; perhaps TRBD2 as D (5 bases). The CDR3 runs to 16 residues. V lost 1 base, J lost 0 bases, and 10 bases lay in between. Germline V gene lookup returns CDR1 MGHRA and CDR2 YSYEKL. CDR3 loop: CASSQGGGGSYNEQFF. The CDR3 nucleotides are TGCGCCAGCAGCCAAGGAGGCGGAGGCTCCTACAATGAGCAGTTCTTC.

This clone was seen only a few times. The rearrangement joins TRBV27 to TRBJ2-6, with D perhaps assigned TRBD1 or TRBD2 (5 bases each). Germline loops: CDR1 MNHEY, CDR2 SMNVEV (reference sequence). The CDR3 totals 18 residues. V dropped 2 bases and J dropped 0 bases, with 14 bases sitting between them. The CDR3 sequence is CASSLRDPRGSGANVLTF. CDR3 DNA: TGTGCCAGCAGTTTAAGGGACCCGAGGGGCTCTGGGGCCAACGTCCTGACTTTC.